A single sample gave rise to the 2 T cell receptor beta chains below, sequenced in a study of prognosis after radiotherapy for stage I lung cancer. CDR3 of TCR beta was amplified from genomic DNA via a two-round multiplex PCR. Amplification during the initial PCR round employed primers specific to each TRBV and TRBJ gene. From the multiplex PCR reads, TCRdb called clonotypes with MiXCR, one entry per CDR3 protein. The table includes approximately 30,000 distinct CDR3 sequences, 25% to 40% detected once. Sequenced material: PBMCs, taken before or after stereotactic body radiation therapy (not recorded which). Receptors were obtained from a donor of 50 years or more with non-small cell lung cancer.

This clonotype has at least ten counts. V and J are TRBV6-2 or TRBV6-3 and TRBJ2-1; 7 nucleotides match TRBD1. V was pared by 5 bases and J by 5 bases, with 18 bases of the junction left unmatched. The CDR3 is 18 amino acids. Germline CDR1 is MNHEY and CDR2 is SVGEGT. CDR3: CASSKGAGALFFHNEQFF. CDR3 nucleotide sequence: TGTGCCAGCAGTAAGGGGGCAGGGGCCCTTTTTTTTCACAATGAGCAGTTCTTC.

The table lists this clonotype with many counts. The chain is built from TRBV4-1 and TRBJ1-4, with D hard to call. CDR1 MGHRA and CDR2 YSYEKL come from the germline V gene. V was clipped by 0 bases and J by 5 bases, with 7 bases between them. This CDR3 has 14 amino acids. CDR3 DNA: TGCGCCAGCAGCCAAGAAACGATAAATGAAAAACTGTTTTTT. It translates to CASSQETINEKLFF.